Below, 25 T cell receptor beta chains from the same sample are listed, as sequenced in a study of CD8 T cells in Susac syndrome. With random hexamers, 0.5 to 1 ug RNA was reverse transcribed. TCRdb re-derived calls from the immunoSEQ multiplex PCR reads in MiXCR, one entry per CDR3 protein. The profile covers over 100,000 distinct CDR3 sequences, with approximately 90% appearing a single time and about 0.12% taken by the ten largest. Sequenced sample: CD8+ T cells from PBMCs. The receptor set was obtained from a human donor in good health.

The chain uses TRBV6-2 or TRBV6-3 and TRBJ2-3; D gene ambiguous. The CDR3 contains 18 residues. In germline, CDR1 is MNHEY, CDR2 SVGEGT. The V end was cut by 4 bases, the J end by 5 bases, with 25 bases between. The CDR3 spells CASSSPDLPWPQGDTQYF. Written as DNA, the CDR3 is TGTGCCAGCAGTTCCCCAGACCTTCCGTGGCCCCAAGGAGATACGCAGTATTTT.

The V and J genes are TRBV5-1 and TRBJ2-7; D is perhaps TRBD1 (6 bases). Between the trimmed V and J ends, which lost 2 bases and 4 bases, there was a span of 10 bases. The CDR3 covers 13 residues. Germline values: CDR1 SGHRS, CDR2 YFSETQ. The CDR3 loop is CASSFGTQYEQYF. DNA for the CDR3: TGCGCCAGCAGCTTTGGGACACAATACGAGCAGTACTTC.

In its sample, this clonotype was seen once. CDR3 residues: CATSENAFF. Written as DNA, the CDR3 is TGTGCCACCAGTGAAAACGCTTTCTTT. V usage is TRBV24-1 and J usage is TRBJ1-1, with D unresolved. V was clipped by 4 bases and J by 11 bases, with 4 bases between them. The germline CDR1 and CDR2 sequences are KGHDR and SFDVKD. The CDR3 runs 9 residues.

This clonotype was detected a few times. V usage is TRBV7-9 and J usage is TRBJ2-7; no clear D gene. CDR1 is SEHNR and CDR2 is FQNEAQ in the germline V gene (reference sequence). This CDR3 contains 12 residues. V dropped 3 bases and J dropped 6 bases, with 9 bases sitting between them. CDR3 protein: CASSFRVGEQYF. CDR3 bases: TGTGCCAGCAGCTTTAGGGTGGGCGAGCAGTACTTC.

This chain uses TRBV19 with TRBJ1-5; D call uncertain. The germline gives CDR1 LNHDA, CDR2 SQIVND (reference sequence). V lost 3 bases to trimming and J lost 7 bases, with 13 bases between them. This CDR3 is built from 14 residues. CDR3: CASSMRTNKQPQHF. CDR3 bases: TGTGCCAGTAGTATGAGGACGAATAAGCAGCCCCAGCATTTT.

This clonotype occurred once. The chain uses TRBV6-1 and TRBJ1-1; D perhaps matches TRBD1 (5 bases). Per the germline V gene, CDR1 is MNHNS and CDR2 is SASEGT. The CDR3 is made up of 17 amino acids. V gave up 7 bases and J gave up 0 bases, with 21 bases separating them. The CDR3 loop is CASKFNRGGRMNTEAFF. The CDR3 DNA is TGTGCCAGCAAATTCAATAGGGGTGGGAGGATGAACACTGAAGCTTTCTTT.

The chain recombines TRBV6-2 or TRBV6-3 with TRBJ2-5; no definite D call. Trimming removed 2 bases from V and 4 bases from J, with 2 bases in between. Germline V CDR1 and CDR2: MNHEY, SVGEGT. The CDR3 spans 11 residues. The CDR3 region has the DNA TGTGCCAGCAGTTACCTAGAGACCCAGTACTTC. This translates into CASSYLETQYF.

The chain uses TRBV19 and TRBJ2-7; D ambiguous. Trimming took 5 bases from V and 2 from J, leaving 7 bases between them. Germline CDR1 reads LNHDA; CDR2 reads SQIVND (reference sequence). The CDR3 spans 12 residues. CDR3 loop: CASSAGAYEQYF. CDR3 DNA sequence: TGTGCCAGTAGTGCTGGGGCCTACGAGCAGTACTTC.

The CDR3 loop is CASSPGGGNPEAFF. The DNA for the CDR3 is TGCGCCAGCAGCCCCGGGGGGGGAAACCCTGAAGCTTTCTTT. This chain joins TRBV4-1 and TRBJ1-1; maybe TRBD1 (5 bases). The V and J ends lost 4 bases and 6 bases respectively, with 15 bases between them. CDR1 and CDR2 (germline): MGHRA, YSYEKL. The CDR3 runs to 14 residues.

The chain employs TRBV6-1 and TRBJ1-1, with 10 bases that match TRBD1. CDR1 MNHNS and CDR2 SASEGT come from the germline V gene. V shed 6 bases, J shed 0 bases, and the junction held 7 bases outside the gene matches. There are 16 residues in the CDR3. CDR3 coding DNA: TGTGCCAGCAGCGGGGACAGGGGCCCGATGAACACTGAAGCTTTCTTT. Translated: CASSGDRGPMNTEAFF.

The chain carries TRBV21-1 and TRBJ1-5; TRBD1 is the table's D call and was not checked against the DNA. TRBV21-1 is termed a pseudogene. The CDR3 has 17 residues. The CDR3 bases are TGTGCCAGCAGCGAAATCTCCGGGACCATAAGCAATCAGCCCCAGCATTTT. Its translation is CASSEISGTISNQPQHF.

The chain joins TRBV18 to TRBJ2-7; D is perhaps TRBD1 (6 bases). CDR3 length: 14 amino acids. The V gene lost 6 bases and the J gene lost 2 bases, with 14 bases spanning the gap. Germline loops: CDR1 KGHSH, CDR2 LQKENI. The CDR3 DNA sequence: TGTGCCAGCTCCTCAGGAACAGGGACCTACGAGCAGTACTTC. Translation gives CASSSGTGTYEQYF.

The chain carries TRBV9 and TRBJ1-1; 10 bases align to TRBD1. The CDR3 loop spans 15 amino acids. V was clipped by 3 bases and J by 3 bases; unmatched bases: 5. The germline V gene has CDR1 SGDLS and CDR2 YYNGEE. The CDR3 reads CASSDDRGLHTEAFF. CDR3 sequence (DNA): TGTGCCAGCAGCGACGACAGGGGGCTGCACACTGAAGCTTTCTTT.

The rearrangement joins TRBV6-2 or TRBV6-3 to TRBJ2-1; 10 bases are a match to TRBD2. The CDR3 spans 13 residues. Germline values: CDR1 MNHEY, CDR2 SVGEGT. V lost 5 bases, J lost 9 bases, and 4 bases stayed unmatched. The CDR3 is CASSPSGSTEQFF. In nucleotides, the CDR3 is TGTGCCAGCAGTCCTAGCGGGAGCACTGAGCAGTTCTTC.

This sequence joins TRBV7-9 and TRBJ1-3; D ambiguous. This CDR3 is built from 12 residues. Germline CDR1 and CDR2: SEHNR and FQNEAQ (reference sequence). Trimming took off 3 bases at V and 7 bases at J, with 7 bases between the two ends. Here the CDR3 DNA reads TGTGCCAGCAGCTTCCTCGCCAACACCATATATTTT. The encoded protein is CASSFLANTIYF.

In this sample, this clonotype turned up once. This sequence joins TRBV19 and TRBJ1-2; 12 nucleotides line up with TRBD1. The V gene end was trimmed by 8 bases and the J gene end by 7 bases; junction bases not matched to a gene: 8. CDR1 is LNHDA and CDR2 is SQIVND in the germline V gene (reference sequence). The CDR3 has 14 amino acids. In DNA form, the CDR3 reads TGTGCCAGTCAAGGGACAGGGGGCGCGGGTGGCTACACCTTC. Translating gives CASQGTGGAGGYTF.

The CDR3 coding sequence is TGTGCCAGCAGTTGGCTCAGAGGGCGGATAAACACTGAAGCTTTCTTT. It is translated as CASSWLRGRINTEAFF. The chain uses TRBV6-5 and TRBJ1-1; D ambiguous. CDR3 length equals 16 residues. The V end was cut by 4 bases, the J end by 2 bases, with 17 bases between. CDR1 is MNHEY and CDR2 is SVGAGI in the germline V gene.

The chain recombines TRBV7-3 with TRBJ2-7; D is perhaps TRBD1 or TRBD2 (5 bases each). Looked up from germline, CDR1 is SGHTA and CDR2 is FQGTGA. This CDR3 region has 13 residues. Trimming left V 5 bases short and J 5 bases short, with 13 bases between. The CDR3 spells CASSVDLGDEQYF. Here the CDR3 DNA reads TGTGCCAGCAGCGTTGACTTGGGGGACGAGCAGTACTTC.

This clonotype was picked up a small number of times. The chain recombines TRBV2 with TRBJ1-1, with a possible D match to TRBD1 (5 bases). The CDR3 loop spans 14 amino acids. V lost 5 bases and J lost 0, with 10 bases in between. Germline assignment: CDR1 SNHLY and CDR2 FYNNEI. The CDR3 region is CASSLGVMNTEAFF. The CDR3 DNA follows: TGTGCCAGCAGTTTGGGGGTTATGAACACTGAAGCTTTCTTT.

The rearrangement uses TRBV2 and TRBJ1-6; D unclear. The CDR3 has 14 amino acids. From germline, CDR1 is SNHLY and CDR2 FYNNEI. The ends were cut back, 2 bases at V and 11 bases at J, with 13 bases in the middle. In DNA, the CDR3 is TGTGCCAGCAGTGAAACGCAGCGGGTTGCACCCCTCCACTTT. The encoded protein is CASSETQRVAPLHF.

The chain links TRBV18 to TRBJ1-3; D is undetermined. Per the germline V gene, CDR1 is KGHSH and CDR2 is LQKENI. The V end was cut by 3 bases, the J end by 0 bases, with 6 bases between. The CDR3 consists of 14 residues. The CDR3 DNA sequence: TGTGCCAGCTCACCGGCTAACTCTGGAAACACCATATATTTT. Translation gives CASSPANSGNTIYF.

The chain links TRBV13 to TRBJ2-2; TRBD1 matches 7 bases. This CDR3 comprises 19 residues. Germline trimming cut 5 bases from V and 4 bases from J; bases unmatched to any gene: 19. CDR1 is PRHDT and CDR2 is FYEKMQ in the germline V gene (reference sequence). The CDR3 DNA reads as TGTGCCAGCAGCAAATACACCCGGCGACAGGGCCGAAGCACCGGGGAGCTGTTTTTT. Protein sequence: CASSKYTRRQGRSTGELFF.

The chain links TRBV6-2 or TRBV6-3 to TRBJ1-1, with unresolved D. This CDR3 has 12 amino acids. Germline V gives CDR1 MNHEY, CDR2 SVGEGT. V was pared by 4 bases and J by 6 bases, with 9 bases between. The CDR3 reads CASSSSLPEAFF. The CDR3 coding sequence is TGTGCCAGCAGTTCGAGCCTTCCTGAAGCTTTCTTT.

V gene TRBV6-2 or TRBV6-3 combines with J gene TRBJ2-7; the D is unclear. V was shortened by 6 bases and J by 0 bases, with 6 bases between the two germline ends. CDR3 length: 12 amino acids. The germline gives CDR1 MNHEY, CDR2 SVGEGT. Here the CDR3 DNA reads TGTGCCAGCAGCTTCGGCTCCTACGAGCAGTACTTC. This encodes CASSFGSYEQYF.

This clonotype was recorded only once. This chain joins TRBV15 and TRBJ2-3; D may be TRBD2 (5 bases). CDR3 length equals 14 residues. Germline CDR1 is LNHNV and CDR2 is YYDKDF (reference sequence). Trimming cost V 0 bases and J 5 bases, with 9 bases left between them. DNA of the CDR3: TGTGCCACCAGCAGAGACGGGAACAGAGATACGCAGTATTTT. Translated: CATSRDGNRDTQYF.